The T cell receptor beta chain under discussion was sequenced for a study of prognosis after radiotherapy for stage I lung cancer. Study-wide context: Enrolled patients had stage I non-small cell lung cancer and entered the cohort between 2018 and 2019.

About this clonotype: It may be a read error: a sequence one base away is much more abundant.

It was by two-round multiplex PCR that TCR beta CDR3 was amplified from genomic DNA. Gene-specific primers for each TRBV and TRBJ gene drove first-round PCR. TCRdb analysed the multiplex PCR reads with MiXCR anew, one entry per CDR3 protein. The data contain approximately 23,000 distinct CDR3 sequences, approximately 42% of them seen just once; the ten biggest clones take up roughly three fifths. The source was PBMCs, collected before or after stereotactic body radiation therapy (not recorded which). The clonotype comes from a donor aged 50 or older with non-small cell lung cancer.

CDR3 sequence reads: CVISGSGTDTQYF. The CDR3 bases are TGTGTCATCAGTGGGTCGGGCACAGATACGCAGTATTTT. This chain links TRBV10-3 with TRBJ2-3; D is unresolved. The CDR3 spans 13 residues. Germline CDR1 and CDR2: ENHRY and SYGVKD.